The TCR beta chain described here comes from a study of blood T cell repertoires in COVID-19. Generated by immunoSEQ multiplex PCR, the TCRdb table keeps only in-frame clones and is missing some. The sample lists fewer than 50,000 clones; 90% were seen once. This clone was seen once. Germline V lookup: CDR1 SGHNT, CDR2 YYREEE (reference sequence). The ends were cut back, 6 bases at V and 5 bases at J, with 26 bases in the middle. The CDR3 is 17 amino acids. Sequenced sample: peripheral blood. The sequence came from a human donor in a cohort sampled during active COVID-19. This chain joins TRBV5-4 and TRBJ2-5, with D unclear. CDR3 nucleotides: TGTGCCAGCACTCCCGGCCTGGAGCCTTCAACCGGGGAGACCCAGTACTTC. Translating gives CASTPGLEPSTGETQYF.